A single sample is the source of the 2 T cell receptor beta chains below, sequenced in a study of cytomegalovirus exposure and HLA in healthy donors (dated 2017 in TCRdb). The method behind the library was the immunoSEQ multiplex PCR assay. For the multiplex PCR, a mixture combining 60 forward primers for TCR Vbeta segments and 13 reverse primers for TCR Jbeta segments was used. TCRdb holds this immuneACCESS table with in-frame rearrangements only. Some clones are missing; in checked studies, unresolved V genes explain under half, and the rest has no known cause. For this sample there are 110,000 to 150,000 clones; just under 80% appear just once. Jointly, the top ten make up over 2% of the sample. The sequencing input was PBMCs. The receptor source for this set is a young man in good health and CMV-seronegative.

J is TRBJ2-7 and V is TRBV7-6; TRBD2 is a possible D gene (6 bases). The CDR3 is 16 residues long. CDR1 SGHVS and CDR2 FNYEAQ come from the germline V gene. V dropped 5 bases and J dropped 0 bases, with 17 bases sitting between them. DNA for the CDR3: TGTGCCAGCAGCCCACTTTCCGGGACTTACTCCTACGAGCAGTACTTC. Encoded protein: CASSPLSGTYSYEQYF.

The chain couples TRBV4-1 to TRBJ1-2; D remains ambiguous. V lost 0 bases to trimming and J lost 8 bases, with 19 bases between them. In germline, CDR1 is MGHRA, CDR2 YSYEKL. The CDR3 runs to 16 residues. The chain's CDR3 is CASSQEQSGPLQGYTF. CDR3 DNA sequence: TGCGCCAGCAGCCAAGAACAGTCAGGCCCGCTACAAGGCTACACCTTC.